The 20 T cell receptor beta chains presented below share a single source sample, sequenced in a study of T cells after somatic rescue of genetic block. The data were produced by immunoSEQ multiplex PCR, yet TCRdb's version contains in-frame clones alone and is incomplete. The sample yields roughly 120,000 clones, 80% to 95% seen once. The specimen was peripheral blood mononuclear cells (PBMCs). These receptors were collected from a woman under 30.

This chain connects TRBV5-1 to TRBJ2-4; D might be TRBD1 or TRBD2, each matching 5 bases. Trimming removed 5 bases at V and 8 bases at J, with 17 bases between. This CDR3 is built from 14 residues. From germline, CDR1 is SGHRS and CDR2 YFSETQ. The CDR3 protein is CASRPGTLGDIQYF. The CDR3 region has the DNA TGCGCCAGCAGACCCGGGACCCTGGGGGACATTCAGTACTTC.

This rearrangement joins TRBV6-1 to TRBJ1-1; D is possibly TRBD1 (6 bases). CDR3 length: 15 amino acids. Per the germline V gene, CDR1 is MNHNS and CDR2 is SASEGT. The ends were cut back, 2 bases at V and 6 bases at J, with 16 bases in the middle. For the CDR3, the DNA is TGTGCCAGCAGTGAACGGGGCAGGGGATTGCCTGAAGCTTTCTTT. This encodes CASSERGRGLPEAFF.

The chain links TRBV4-3 to TRBJ2-2, with D perhaps TRBD1 (6 bases). Germline V gene lookup returns CDR1 LGHNA and CDR2 YSLEER. V lost 3 bases and J lost 0, with 14 bases in between. The CDR3 runs to 17 residues. CDR3 in DNA: TGCGCCAGCAGCCAGAAGACAGGCGCGACGAACACCGGGGAGCTGTTTTTT. It yields the protein CASSQKTGATNTGELFF.

This rearrangement joins TRBV6-4 to TRBJ1-2, with 10 nucleotides matching TRBD1. The CDR3 is 13 amino acids. V lost 2 bases to trimming and J lost 8 bases; unmatched junction nucleotides: 2. Germline values: CDR1 MRHNA, CDR2 SNTAGT. CDR3 nucleotide sequence: TGTGCCAGCAGTGACCGGACAGGGGGAGGCTACACCTTC. This codes for CASSDRTGGGYTF.

The chain recombines TRBV2 with TRBJ2-7; maybe TRBD2 (7 bases). Germline V lookup: CDR1 SNHLY, CDR2 FYNNEI. Deletions cut 10 bases from V and 2 bases from J, with 12 bases between. The CDR3 spans 12 residues. CDR3 residues: CAIRGGAYEQYF. Here the CDR3 DNA reads TGTGCCATCCGAGGGGGGGCCTACGAGCAGTACTTC.

The chain employs TRBV6-5 and TRBJ1-4, with 8 bases lining up with TRBD1. The germline V gene has CDR1 MNHEY and CDR2 SVGAGI. The trim removed 10 bases at V and 8 bases at J, leaving 12 bases unmatched. This CDR3 is built from 14 residues. The CDR3 DNA follows: TGTGCCACCTCCCGGGACAGGCCGGGAGAAAAACTGTTTTTT. Translating gives CATSRDRPGEKLFF.

The chain has TRBV7-6 and TRBJ2-7; D is perhaps TRBD1 (5 bases). The CDR3 loop spans 16 amino acids. V lost 5 bases to trimming and J lost 1 base, with 18 bases between them. Germline V gives CDR1 SGHVS, CDR2 FNYEAQ. CDR3 amino acids: CASSPSSSDRSYEQYF. In DNA, the CDR3 is TGTGCCAGCAGCCCAAGTTCGTCAGACAGATCCTACGAGCAGTACTTC.

The V and J genes are TRBV6-1 and TRBJ2-1; 9 bases fit TRBD2. The germline CDR1 and CDR2 sequences are MNHNS and SASEGT. The CDR3 runs to 13 residues. V dropped 7 bases and J dropped 4; count of bases not matched to a gene: 2. In DNA form, the CDR3 reads TGTGCCAGCATTAGCGGGGGTTACAATGAGCAGTTCTTC. It is translated as CASISGGYNEQFF.

The chain carries TRBV7-7 and TRBJ2-7; D call uncertain. Trimming took off 1 base at V and 1 base at J, with 8 bases between the two ends. This CDR3 contains 14 residues. Germline CDR1 is SSHAT and CDR2 is FNYEAQ (reference sequence). The CDR3 DNA reads as TGTGCCAGCAGCTTAGAACAAGGTTCCTACGAGCAGTACTTC. Protein: CASSLEQGSYEQYF. Variable domain in full (rest from reference TRBV7-7 and TRBJ2-7): GAGVSQSPRYKVTKRGQDVTLRCDPISSHATLYWYQQALGQGPEFLTYFNYEAQPDKSGLPSDRFSAERPEGSISTLTIQRTEQRDSAMYRCASSLEQGSYEQYFGPGTRLTVT.

J is TRBJ2-2 and V is TRBV18; D possibly matches TRBD1 or TRBD2 (5 bases each). Germline V lookup: CDR1 KGHSH, CDR2 LQKENI. The CDR3 extends over 15 amino acids. With 6 bases removed from V and 3 bases from J, the gap between germline ends came to 14 bases. The chain's CDR3 is CASSLRDGDTGELFF. CDR3 nucleotides: TGTGCCAGCTCGCTACGGGACGGGGACACCGGGGAGCTGTTTTTT.

The chain couples TRBV5-4 to TRBJ2-7, with TRBD2 identical over 7 bases. CDR1 and CDR2 (germline): SGHNT, YYREEE (reference sequence). The V segment lost 4 bases and the J segment 5 bases; nucleotides outside the gene matches: 12. The CDR3 has 15 residues. The CDR3: CASSPAGVTIHEQYF. CDR3 bases: TGTGCCAGCAGCCCGGCGGGGGTTACTATCCACGAGCAGTACTTC.

This chain links TRBV18 with TRBJ1-3; tentative D call: TRBD1 (5 bases). Germline CDR1 reads KGHSH; CDR2 reads LQKENI. V was clipped by 0 bases and J by 2 bases, with 17 bases between them. The CDR3 is 18 amino acids. CDR3 DNA: TGTGCCAGCTCACCACCCTTTGAAAAGGGGAGGACTGGAAACACCATATATTTT. This gives the protein CASSPPFEKGRTGNTIYF.

The chain carries TRBV18 and TRBJ1-1; the D is unclear. The germline CDR1 and CDR2 sequences are KGHSH and LQKENI. The CDR3 covers 14 residues. Trimming stripped 3 bases from V and 1 base from J, with 9 bases between. CDR3 sequence reads: CASSPEGPNTEAFF. CDR3 sequence (DNA): TGTGCCAGCTCACCGGAGGGTCCGAACACTGAAGCTTTCTTT.

The chain has TRBV11-3 and TRBJ2-7; no clear D. Trimming shortened V by 2 bases and J by 3 bases, and 11 bases separated the two germline ends. The CDR3 has 14 amino acids. Germline V gene sequence: CDR1 SGHNT, CDR2 YENEEA. As DNA, the CDR3 is TGTGCCAGCAGCTTAACGGCAGCAAACTACGAGCAGTACTTC. It encodes CASSLTAANYEQYF.

The chain employs TRBV6-6 and TRBJ1-2; 7 bases fit TRBD1. Germline assignment: CDR1 MNHNY and CDR2 SVGAGI (reference sequence). The CDR3 contains 14 residues. J was trimmed by 4 bases and V by 5 bases; bases with no gene match: 7. The CDR3 sequence: CASSRRDRIYGYTF. The CDR3, as DNA: TGTGCCAGCAGTAGACGGGACAGAATCTATGGCTACACCTTC.

The chain carries TRBV7-9 and TRBJ1-2, with TRBD1 as a possible D gene (5 bases). The CDR3 runs to 19 residues. CDR1 and CDR2 (germline): SEHNR, FQNEAQ (reference sequence). Between the trimmed V and J ends, which lost 1 base and 4 bases, there was a span of 25 bases. CDR3 sequence: CASSLGGVRGGGVVYGYTF. The CDR3 bases are TGTGCCAGCAGCTTAGGCGGGGTCCGAGGTGGGGGAGTGGTCTATGGCTACACCTTC.

This sequence joins TRBV6-1 and TRBJ1-2, with 9 bases identical to TRBD1. V lost 10 bases and J lost 5; bases outside the gene matches: 11. This CDR3 contains 14 residues. CDR1 is MNHNS, CDR2 SASEGT, per germline. CDR3 region: CATGQGGSVYGYTF. In DNA form, the CDR3 reads TGTGCCACGGGACAGGGAGGTTCGGTTTATGGCTACACCTTC.

The chain links TRBV9 to TRBJ1-2; D gene ambiguous. CDR1 SGDLS and CDR2 YYNGEE come from the germline V gene. The ends were cut back, 4 bases at V and 6 bases at J, with 13 bases in the middle. The CDR3 has 13 residues. CDR3 coding DNA: TGTGCCAGCAGCACTGAGAGGGAGAATGGCTACACCTTC. Its translation is CASSTERENGYTF.

The chain combines TRBV7-9 with TRBJ1-5; D unresolved. Germline V gene data show CDR1 as SEHNR and CDR2 as FQNEAQ (reference sequence). The CDR3 covers 12 residues. Between the trimmed V and J ends, which lost 5 bases and 6 bases, there was a span of 8 bases. CDR3 nucleotide sequence: TGTGCCAGCAGCCGACATGGTCAGCCCCAGCATTTT. Amino acid sequence: CASSRHGQPQHF.

The rearrangement uses TRBV7-6 and TRBJ1-2; no definite D call. The CDR3 runs 15 residues. CDR1 SGHVS and CDR2 FNYEAQ come from the germline V gene. Trimming took off 5 bases at V and 6 bases at J, with 19 bases between the two ends. In DNA, the CDR3 is TGTGCCAGCAGCCTATCCGGGGTTGGGGTGGATGGCTACACCTTC. Translating it yields CASSLSGVGVDGYTF.